These T cell receptor beta chains were read from a single sample in a study of T cell responses to AZD1222 COVID-19 vaccine. The protocol was immunoSEQ multiplex PCR, while the TCRdb copy is restricted to in-frame clones and leaves out a portion. The table lists more than 100,000 clones, about 93% of them singletons. This specimen was peripheral blood, taken on day 0 of AZD1222 vaccination. These receptors all come from an adult in good health. Each CDR3 is given without its conserved first and last residue. A D gene is named only where the DNA matches it firmly.

D gene	V gene	CDR3 protein
NA	TRBV6-5	ASSYRVNSYEQY
NA	TRBV5-1	ASSGAENEKLF
NA	TRBV27	ASSLGPLKF
NA	TRBV19	ASSILGDYYEQY
NA	TRBV20-1	SASQQGEQF
TRBD1	TRBV7-9	ASSSWGQGDTEAF
TRBD1	TRBV7-9	ASSLIPGQGMRGYT
NA	TRBV19	ASRKGSLSSYNEQF
NA	TRBV19	ASSIDQGRELF
TRBD2	TRBV7-2	ASSLGWASGRAELDTQY
NA	TRBV28	ASSSDSLMNEQY
NA	TRBV12-5	ASGNSLVEQF
NA	TRBV6-2/TRBV6-3	ASSYLGTRTYEQY
NA	TRBV10-3	AIRRGSDQPQH
NA	TRBV5-4	ASSLSTSWGDTQY
NA	TRBV6-6	ASSRFSEGLTEAF
NA	TRBV29-1	SVDRTGAPADTQY
NA	TRBV18	ASSPLTDLSRGYT
TRBD2	TRBV7-9	ASSPPSGGGDEQF
NA	TRBV3-1/TRBV3-2	ASSQVPGWEQPQH
NA	TRBV2	ASRRGENTEAF
NA	TRBV10-2	ASSESVGQPQH
NA	TRBV19	ASTPYGGSGLFHEQY
NA	TRBV6-2/TRBV6-3	ASSYAGRKPYGYT
NA	TRBV28	ASGQTDRGSPLH
NA	TRBV12-3/TRBV12-4	ASSLGRAEAF
TRBD2	TRBV24-1	ATSVQRESPDTQY
TRBD2	TRBV7-2	ASSQAGNEQF
NA	TRBV7-8	ASSLDSGSHTEAF
TRBD1	TRBV5-1	ASSLSGQPSYEQY
NA	TRBV7-9	ASSPSGANVLT
TRBD1	TRBV5-4	ASSVGTARPS
NA	TRBV5-4	ASRFGGSETQY
NA	TRBV4-2	ASSQEGNGYNEQF
TRBD2	TRBV10-3	AISEGGLPYEQY
NA	TRBV7-8	ASSLERVGTQY
TRBD1	TRBV7-9	ASSLMSGGFVEAF
NA	TRBV12-3/TRBV12-4	ASSGQEEPQH
NA	TRBV2	ASSHQIDTDTQY
NA	TRBV7-2	ASSLLTGYNSPLH
NA	TRBV5-1	ASSLAGVRAETEAF
NA	TRBV7-9	ASSSLGGMGEQY
NA	TRBV20-1	SARDLTEAF